The 32 T cell receptor beta chains given below trace back to one sample, sequenced in a study of cytomegalovirus exposure and HLA in healthy donors. PCR primers comprised 60 Vbeta and 13 Jbeta primers. Libraries were prepared by immunoSEQ multiplex PCR; TCRdb keeps only in-frame clonotypes and omits some of them. The sample totals 200,000 to 250,000 clones. Source material: PBMCs. The source of these receptors is a woman in her 30s in good health and CMV-seropositive.

The CDR3, as DNA: TGTGCCAGCAGCTTAGTTCGGACAGGGGGCTCCGAGACCCAGTACTTC. This codes for CASSLVRTGGSETQYF. This rearrangement joins TRBV7-8 to TRBJ2-5; 11 nucleotides agree with TRBD1. V trimming: 1 base; J trimming: 5 bases; junction bases outside the gene matches: 6. Germline-derived CDR1 and CDR2 are SGHVS and FQNEAQ. There are 16 residues in the CDR3. The full variable domain, completed using reference TRBV7-8 and TRBJ2-5, is GAGVSQSPRYKVAKRGQDVALRCDPISGHVSLFWYQQALGQGPEFLTYFQNEAQLDKSGLPSDRFFAERPEGSVSTLKIQRTQQEDSAVYLCASSLVRTGGSETQYFGPGTRLLVL.

The genes are TRBV4-3 and TRBJ2-7; unclear D gene. Germline V gene sequence: CDR1 LGHNA, CDR2 YSLEER. With 2 bases removed from V and 2 bases from J, the gap between germline ends came to 7 bases. The length of the CDR3 is 13 residues. CDR3 coding DNA: TGCGCCAGCAGCCAACAACAGACCTACGAGCAGTACTTC. Its translation: CASSQQQTYEQYF.

The J gene is TRBJ2-5, the V gene TRBV13, with TRBD2 matching over 10 bases. After removal of 4 bases from V and 4 bases from J, the junction contained 6 bases not matched to a gene. This CDR3 comprises 15 residues. The germline V gene encodes CDR1 PRHDT and CDR2 FYEKMQ (reference sequence). CDR3 amino acids: CASSSGSGRGETQYF. In DNA, the CDR3 is TGTGCCAGCAGCTCCGGGAGCGGGAGGGGAGAGACCCAGTACTTC.

CDR3 protein: CASSRQANEKLFF. The CDR3 DNA is TGTGCCAGCAGCAGGCAGGCTAATGAAAAACTGTTTTTT. V and J are TRBV14 and TRBJ1-4; D call uncertain. CDR3 length: 13 amino acids. Germline assignment: CDR1 SGHDN and CDR2 FVKESK. Deletions cut 5 bases from V and 3 bases from J, with 7 bases between.

DNA for the CDR3: TGTGCCAGCAGTTACTCCGGGACTAGCGGACGATACGAGCAGTACTTC. It translates to CASSYSGTSGRYEQYF. The chain joins TRBV6-5 to TRBJ2-7, with 11 bases aligning to TRBD2. Germline lookup yields CDR1 MNHEY and CDR2 SVGAGI. The CDR3 totals 16 residues. J gave up 4 bases and V 0 bases, and 5 bases lay outside the gene matches.

The chain carries TRBV5-5 and TRBJ2-7, with 7 bases that match TRBD1. In germline, CDR1 is SGHKS, CDR2 YYEKEE (reference sequence). The CDR3 length is 16 residues. V dropped 3 bases and J dropped 2; count of bases not matched to a gene: 11. The CDR3 reads CASSSPGQALTYEQYF. DNA of the CDR3: TGTGCCAGCAGCTCACCAGGACAGGCCTTGACCTACGAGCAGTACTTC. Drawing the rest from reference TRBV5-5 and TRBJ2-7, the complete variable domain is DAGVTQSPTHLIKTRGQQVTLRCSPISGHKSVSWYQQVLGQGPQFIFQYYEKEERGRGNFPDRFSARQFPNYSSELNVNALLLGDSALYLCASSSPGQALTYEQYFGPGTRLTVT.

This chain joins TRBV2 and TRBJ2-5, with 7 positions matching TRBD1. The CDR3 has 13 residues. Germline V CDR1 and CDR2: SNHLY, FYNNEI. The V gene end was trimmed by 7 bases and the J gene end by 5 bases; junction bases not matched to a gene: 7. The CDR3 spells CASKRQGTETQYF. The CDR3 DNA follows: TGTGCCAGCAAAAGACAGGGTACGGAGACCCAGTACTTC. Drawing the rest from reference TRBV2 and TRBJ2-5, the complete variable domain is EPEVTQTPSHQVTQMGQEVILRCVPISNHLYFYWYRQILGQKVEFLVSFYNNEISEKSEIFDDQFSVERPDGSNFTLKIRSTKLEDSAMYFCASKRQGTETQYFGPGTRLLVL.

This chain joins TRBV5-8 and TRBJ2-1; 7 nucleotides agree with TRBD2. The germline gives CDR1 SGHTS, CDR2 YDEGEE. V shed 0 bases, J shed 4 bases, and the junction held 10 bases outside the gene matches. This CDR3 has 17 amino acids. This chain's CDR3 is CASSLAILAVGYNEQFF. CDR3 in DNA: TGTGCCAGCAGCTTGGCCATCCTAGCGGTGGGATACAATGAGCAGTTCTTC.

V and J are TRBV29-1 and TRBJ2-5; tentatively, D is TRBD1 (6 bases). Germline lookup yields CDR1 SQVTM and CDR2 ANQGSEA. Trimming pared 3 bases from V and 11 bases from J, leaving 22 bases between. The CDR3 loop spans 14 amino acids. CDR3 residues: CSVDNDGRGLEQYF. DNA of the CDR3: TGCAGCGTTGATAATGATGGTAGGGGGTTAGAGCAGTACTTC. The full variable domain, with the rest looked up from reference TRBV29-1 and TRBJ2-5, is SAVISQKPSRDICQRGTSLTIQCQVDSQVTMMFWYRQQPGQSLTLIATANQGSEATYESGFVIDKFPISRPNLTFSTLTVSNMSPEDSSIYLCSVDNDGRGLEQYFGPGTRLLVL.

This chain uses TRBV4-1 with TRBJ1-1, with TRBD1 identical over 9 bases. V was pared by 1 base and J by 6 bases, with 9 bases of the junction left unmatched. The CDR3 length is 16 residues. Germline loops: CDR1 MGHRA, CDR2 YSYEKL. CDR3 in amino acids: CASSQGGGTGFPEAFF. CDR3 nucleotide sequence: TGCGCCAGCAGCCAAGGGGGAGGGACAGGGTTCCCTGAAGCTTTCTTT.

The V and J genes are TRBV6-5 and TRBJ2-5; 11 bases align to TRBD2. Germline V gives CDR1 MNHEY, CDR2 SVGAGI. The CDR3 loop spans 14 amino acids. Trimming at V came to 5 bases and at J to 3 bases, leaving 2 bases not matched to a gene. The chain's CDR3 is CASSVAGGKETQYF. The CDR3 bases are TGTGCCAGCAGTGTAGCGGGGGGGAAAGAGACCCAGTACTTC.

The gene calls are TRBV7-9 and TRBJ2-7; maybe TRBD1 (6 bases). The CDR3 sequence is 13 residues long. Trimming took 1 base from V and 3 from J, leaving 7 bases between them. The germline V gene encodes CDR1 SEHNR and CDR2 FQNEAQ (reference sequence). The CDR3 loop is CASSLGQDYEQYF. The CDR3 DNA reads TGTGCCAGCAGCTTAGGACAGGACTACGAGCAGTACTTC. The complete variable domain, with remaining parts taken from reference TRBV7-9 and TRBJ2-7, reads DTGVSQNPRHKITKRGQNVTFRCDPISEHNRLYWYRQTLGQGPEFLTYFQNEAQLEKSRLLSDRFSAERPKGSFSTLEIQRTEQGDSAMYLCASSLGQDYEQYFGPGTRLTVT.

The V and J genes are TRBV11-2 and TRBJ2-5, with D possibly matching TRBD1 (5 bases). V was cut by 1 base and J by 1 base, with 10 bases left in between. CDR1 and CDR2 (germline): SGHAT, FQNNGV. The CDR3 runs to 15 residues. The CDR3, as DNA: TGTGCCAGCAGCTTAGGAGTGACAGCCCAAGAGACCCAGTACTTC. The encoded protein is CASSLGVTAQETQYF.

This sequence joins TRBV10-3 and TRBJ2-7; TRBD2 matches at 11 bases. Germline CDR1 reads ENHRY; CDR2 reads SYGVKD. The V segment lost 6 bases and the J segment 2 bases; nucleotides outside the gene matches: 6. The CDR3 sequence is 15 residues long. The CDR3, as DNA: TGTGCCATCAGAGCTACTAGCGGGAGCCCCTACGAGCAGTACTTC. This translates into CAIRATSGSPYEQYF.

The V gene is TRBV9, the J gene TRBJ2-7, with D perhaps TRBD2 (7 bases). V lost 4 bases and J 4 bases, leaving 15 bases between the germline ends. Germline CDR1 is SGDLS and CDR2 is YYNGEE. The CDR3 loop spans 14 amino acids. CDR3 sequence reads: CASSPRGGSYEQYF. In DNA form, the CDR3 reads TGTGCCAGCAGCCCAAGGGGGGGATCATACGAGCAGTACTTC.

This sequence joins TRBV7-9 and TRBJ1-1; 9 bases are shared with TRBD1. The junction had 6 bases not matched to a gene; V was cut back by 3 bases and J by 4 bases. In germline, CDR1 is SEHNR, CDR2 FQNEAQ (reference sequence). The CDR3 has 15 amino acids. CDR3: CASSLAGQGVTEAFF. CDR3 in DNA: TGTGCCAGCAGCTTGGCGGGACAGGGCGTCACTGAAGCTTTCTTT.

The chain has TRBV10-3 and TRBJ1-1; TRBD1 might be the D (6 bases). Trimming stripped 2 bases from V and 5 bases from J, with 15 bases between. The CDR3 contains 15 residues. Germline V gene data show CDR1 as ENHRY and CDR2 as SYGVKD. CDR3 amino acids: CAISETSRGRTEAFF. The CDR3 DNA follows: TGTGCCATCAGTGAGACGTCCAGGGGAAGAACTGAAGCTTTCTTT.

This chain joins TRBV27 and TRBJ1-4; tentative D call: TRBD1 (6 bases). The CDR3 consists of 15 residues. Germline assignment: CDR1 MNHEY and CDR2 SMNVEV (reference sequence). V was pared by 3 bases and J by 2 bases, with 10 bases between. DNA for the CDR3: TGTGCCAGCAGTTTCAGGGGTCCCACTAATGAAAAACTGTTTTTT. Amino acids: CASSFRGPTNEKLFF.

This chain joins TRBV2 and TRBJ1-1; a weak D match, TRBD1 (6 bases). The ends were cut back, 4 bases at V and 3 bases at J, with 9 bases in the middle. CDR3 length equals 13 residues. Germline loops: CDR1 SNHLY, CDR2 FYNNEI. CDR3 DNA sequence: TGTGCCAGCAGTGCGGACAGATACACTGAAGCTTTCTTT. Amino acids: CASSADRYTEAFF.

The V and J genes are TRBV2 and TRBJ1-1; 7 bases agree with TRBD1. This CDR3 has 13 amino acids. Germline lookup yields CDR1 SNHLY and CDR2 FYNNEI. Trimming at V came to 8 bases and at J to 2 bases, leaving 5 bases not matched to a gene. The CDR3 nucleotides read TGTGCCAGCGGTAGACAGGGTAACACTGAAGCTTTCTTT. Encoded protein: CASGRQGNTEAFF.

The V and J genes are TRBV5-1 and TRBJ2-2; D perhaps matches TRBD2 (6 bases). This CDR3 has 15 amino acids. From germline, CDR1 is SGHRS and CDR2 YFSETQ. V lost 4 bases and J lost 7, with 17 bases in between. CDR3 region: CASSTGLGVLGELFF. CDR3 coding DNA: TGCGCCAGCAGCACGGGACTCGGGGTTCTCGGGGAGCTGTTTTTT.

V is TRBV6-5 and J is TRBJ1-2; the match to TRBD1 covers 7 bases. V trimming: 7 bases; J trimming: 4 bases; junction bases outside the gene matches: 3. Germline values: CDR1 MNHEY, CDR2 SVGAGI. The length of the CDR3 is 12 residues. The CDR3 nucleotides read TGTGCCAGCACCGACAGGGTCTATGGCTACACCTTC. This translates into CASTDRVYGYTF.

The CDR3 region is CASSFLQGANTEAFF. The CDR3 region has the DNA TGTGCCAGCAGCTTCTTACAGGGGGCCAACACTGAAGCTTTCTTT. The gene calls are TRBV11-2 and TRBJ1-1; 9 bases line up with TRBD1. Germline CDR1 is SGHAT and CDR2 is FQNNGV. The J segment lost 2 bases and the V segment lost 3 bases, leaving 4 bases of the junction unmatched. CDR3 length equals 15 residues.

This chain connects TRBV4-3 to TRBJ2-1, with D possibly TRBD2 on 6 matching bases. Germline V gene sequence: CDR1 LGHNA, CDR2 YSLEER. This CDR3 contains 13 residues. Trimming removed 4 bases at V and 4 bases at J, with 8 bases between. CDR3: CASSRTTYNEQFF. The CDR3 DNA is TGCGCCAGCAGCCGGACTACATACAATGAGCAGTTCTTC.

The CDR3 bases are TGCGCCAGCAGCCCCCTTTCAGACACCTATGGCTACACCTTC. It encodes CASSPLSDTYGYTF. The chain combines TRBV4-1 with TRBJ1-2; D call uncertain. From germline, CDR1 is MGHRA and CDR2 YSYEKL. The CDR3 is made up of 14 amino acids. The germline V and J ends were trimmed by 4 bases and 4 bases, with 13 bases remaining between them.

The J gene is TRBJ2-7, the V gene TRBV29-1; D possibly corresponds to TRBD1 (5 bases). The CDR3 length is 14 residues. Trimming stripped 2 bases from V and 1 base from J, with 12 bases between. In germline, CDR1 is SQVTM, CDR2 ANQGSEA. CDR3 in amino acids: CSVEPQGRSYEQYF. For the CDR3, the DNA is TGCAGCGTTGAACCCCAGGGAAGGTCCTACGAGCAGTACTTC.

This chain connects TRBV29-1 to TRBJ2-2; the match to TRBD2 covers 8 bases. The germline V gene has CDR1 SQVTM and CDR2 ANQGSEA. Trimming took 5 bases from V and 4 from J; bases not matched to a gene: 6. This CDR3 has 14 residues. CDR3 residues: CSVLTGGVTGELFF. CDR3 bases: TGCAGCGTTCTAACGGGGGGGGTCACCGGGGAGCTGTTTTTT.

This chain links TRBV7-2 with TRBJ2-1; TRBD2 aligns across 11 bases. This CDR3 region has 16 residues. Germline V gives CDR1 SGHTA, CDR2 FQGNSA. The trim removed 5 bases at V and 7 bases at J, leaving 10 bases unmatched. The CDR3 DNA reads TGTGCCAGCAGCACGAGCGGCTTAGCGGGGGGGAATGAGCAGTTCTTC. Its protein is CASSTSGLAGGNEQFF.

The chain links TRBV10-3 to TRBJ1-5; 9 bases fit TRBD1. CDR1 and CDR2 (germline): ENHRY, SYGVKD. V trimming: 5 bases; J trimming: 0 bases; junction bases outside the gene matches: 5. The CDR3 sequence is 16 residues long. CDR3 nucleotides: TGTGCCATCAGTAAACAGGGGGCGGGTAGCAATCAGCCCCAGCATTTT. It specifies CAISKQGAGSNQPQHF.

The chain carries TRBV4-1 and TRBJ2-3; D is ambiguous. V was trimmed by 1 base and J by 2 bases, leaving 7 bases between them. Per germline, CDR1 MGHRA and CDR2 YSYEKL. CDR3 length equals 14 residues. The CDR3 loop is CASSQGTDTDTQYF. The CDR3 region has the DNA TGCGCCAGCAGCCAAGGAACAGACACAGATACGCAGTATTTT.

The chain has TRBV11-2 and TRBJ1-4, with 8 bases identical to TRBD1. CDR1 and CDR2 (germline): SGHAT, FQNNGV. The CDR3 extends over 15 amino acids. J gave up 8 bases and V 5 bases, and 10 bases lay outside the gene matches. CDR3 loop: CASSPRTGLGEKLFF. CDR3 DNA sequence: TGTGCCAGCAGCCCTAGGACAGGGCTGGGGGAAAAACTGTTTTTT.

The chain couples TRBV2 to TRBJ2-2; 11 positions match TRBD1. This CDR3 contains 14 residues. Per germline, CDR1 SNHLY and CDR2 FYNNEI. With V trimmed by 10 bases and J by 4 bases, 5 bases remained unmatched. The CDR3 nucleotides are TGTGCCACCAGCGGACAGGGGGCCACCGGGGAGCTGTTTTTT. It is translated as CATSGQGATGELFF.